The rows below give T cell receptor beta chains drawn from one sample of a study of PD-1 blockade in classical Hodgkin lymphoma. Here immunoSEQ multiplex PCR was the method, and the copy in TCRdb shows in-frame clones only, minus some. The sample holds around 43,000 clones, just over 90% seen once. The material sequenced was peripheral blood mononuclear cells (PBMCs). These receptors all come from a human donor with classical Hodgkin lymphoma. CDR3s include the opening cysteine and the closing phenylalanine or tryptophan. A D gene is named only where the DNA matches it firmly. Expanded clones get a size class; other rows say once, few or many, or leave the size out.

TGTGCCAGCAGTTCCTGGGACAGGGCAAGGGGAGCTTTCTTT CASSSWDRARGAFF 14 TRBJ1-1 . TRBD1 TRBV28
TGTGCCAGCAGTTTTACCGGATTACTAGCGGGGGGGTCCTACAATGAGCAGTTCTTC CASSFTGLLAGGSYNEQFF 19 TRBJ2-1 once TRBD2 TRBV27
TGCAGCGCTGCCGGGACTAGCGGGACCAATGAGCAGTTCTTC CSAAGTSGTNEQFF 14 TRBJ2-1 . TRBD2 TRBV29-1
TGTGCCAGCAGTTCTCGGGGGATGCAGAGCAATCAGCCCCAGCATTTT CASSSRGMQSNQPQHF 16 TRBJ1-5 . . TRBV27
TGTGCTAGCAGCCCAATAGCGGGAGAGGGCGAGACCCAGTACTTC CASSPIAGEGETQYF 15 TRBJ2-5 . TRBD2 TRBV7-7
TGTGCCAGCAGTTACTCGAGGCTAGCGCGGGAGCAGTACTTC CASSYSRLAREQYF 14 TRBJ2-7 . . TRBV6-6
TGCGCCAGCAGCTGGAAGGAGGAGACAAATGAGCAGTTCTTC CASSWKEETNEQFF 14 TRBJ2-1 . . TRBV4-1
TGTGCCAGCAGGGCCCCAGGGAACACCGGGGAGCTGTTTTTT CASRAPGNTGELFF 14 TRBJ2-2 few . TRBV6-5
TGCGCCAGCAGCCAAGATGGGCCGAGAGGGAGAGGAACGCAGTATTTT CASSQDGPRGRGTQYF 16 TRBJ2-3 . . TRBV4-1
TGCGCCAGCAGCTCCGATACGCAGTATTTT CASSSDTQYF 10 TRBJ2-3 . . TRBV5-1
TGTGCCAGCAGCTTCCACGGACAGGGGGCAACCTACGAGCAGTACTTC CASSFHGQGATYEQYF 16 TRBJ2-7 . TRBD1 TRBV7-8
TGTGCCAGCAGTTACAGGGGTGACACTGAAGCTTTCTTT CASSYRGDTEAFF 13 TRBJ1-1 . . TRBV6-5
TGTGCCAGCAGCGCGACAGGGGCCGGGGAGCTGTTTTTT CASSATGAGELFF 13 TRBJ2-2 . TRBD1 TRBV7-9
TGTGCCAGCAGCTTCTTCCAGGTGGCAGCCGGGGAGCTGTTTTTT CASSFFQVAAGELFF 15 TRBJ2-2 . . TRBV9
TGCAGCGTACTCGGGAGCCTCCGCTACAATGAGCAGTTCTTC CSVLGSLRYNEQFF 14 TRBJ2-1 . . TRBV29-1
TGTGCCAGCAGCCAAGGGACAGCCTTAGGCACTGAAGCTTTCTTT CASSQGTALGTEAFF 15 TRBJ1-1 . TRBD1 TRBV27
TGTGCCAGCAGCTACCGCACAGATACGCAGTATTTT CASSYRTDTQYF 12 TRBJ2-3 once . TRBV9
TGTGCCAGCAGCGTAGAAGGAACCAATGAGCAGTTCTTC CASSVEGTNEQFF 13 TRBJ2-1 . . TRBV9
TGTGCCAGCACCCTTGGGCAGCTTCGAGAGACCCAGTACTTC CASTLGQLRETQYF 14 TRBJ2-5 . . TRBV7-9
TGTGCCAGCACCAGAGGCTTCCAAGAGACCCAGTACTTC CASTRGFQETQYF 13 TRBJ2-5 . . TRBV5-6
TGTGCCAGCAGCTCCGCCGGGACTCCCAACACCGGGGAGCTGTTTTTT CASSSAGTPNTGELFF 16 TRBJ2-2 . . TRBV7-3
TGTGCCAGCAGCCCCCAGATGCGGGAGGGGGAGCAGTTCTTC CASSPQMREGEQFF 14 TRBJ2-1 . TRBD2 TRBV7-9
TGTGCCAGTAGTATAGAAAAGGACTATCAGCCCCAGCATTTT CASSIEKDYQPQHF 14 TRBJ1-5 . . TRBV19
TGTGCCAGCAGGCCGTCCCCGGGGATGACGCAGTATTTT CASRPSPGMTQYF 13 TRBJ2-3 . . TRBV6-4
TGTGCCAGCAGCCCCGTAGGGGGTAATAAAGAGACCCAGTACTTC CASSPVGGNKETQYF 15 TRBJ2-5 . . TRBV7-9
TGTGCCAGCAGCTTTGGGGACAGGGCTTACCAAGAGACCCAGTACTTC CASSFGDRAYQETQYF 16 TRBJ2-5 . TRBD1 TRBV11-2
TGTGCCAGCAGCCCCGACTTGTACGAGCAGTACTTC CASSPDLYEQYF 12 TRBJ2-7 . . TRBV7-2
TGTGCCAGCAGTTTTCAAGTTCCGGGACAGGGGGGGTTTTGGCAGTTCTTC CASSFQVPGQGGFWQFF 17 TRBJ2-1 . TRBD1 TRBV28
TGTGCCACCAGCAGAGATCCGGCCCCCCAAGAGACCCAGTACTTC CATSRDPAPQETQYF 15 TRBJ2-5 . . TRBV15
TGTGCCAGCAGCCAAGATAAGGAGGGGGCAGATACGCAGTATTTT CASSQDKEGADTQYF 15 TRBJ2-3 . . TRBV4-2
TGTGCCAGCTCACTCTTCCAGAGCGGGAGAGGGACAGATACGCAGTATTTT CASSLFQSGRGTDTQYF 17 TRBJ2-3 . TRBD2 TRBV18
TGCAGCGGCGAACCTGTTGGGGGGGGAGAGACCCAGTACTTC CSGEPVGGGETQYF 14 TRBJ2-5 . TRBD2 TRBV29-1
TGTGCCAGCACCCCTCAAGGGACTAGCGTCTGGGGGGAGTTCTTC CASTPQGTSVWGEFF 15 TRBJ2-1 . TRBD2 TRBV7-9
TGTGCCAGTGGACAGACAGGTGCTAGCACAGATACGCAGTATTTT CASGQTGASTDTQYF 15 TRBJ2-3 . . TRBV19
TGTGCCAGCAGTGGGGGGCAGGGTATATTAGGCGAGCAGTACTTC CASSGGQGILGEQYF 15 TRBJ2-7 . . TRBV28
TGCAGCGTTGAAGATCTTAGAAGCGGGGTAAACACCGGGGAGCTGTTTTTT CSVEDLRSGVNTGELFF 17 TRBJ2-2 . TRBD2 TRBV29-1
TGTGCCAGCAGTTACCGTAGGACAGGATGGGACGAGCAGTACTTC CASSYRRTGWDEQYF 15 TRBJ2-7 . TRBD1 TRBV6-6
TGTGCCAGCAGTACAGGGGGAGGGGAGCAGTACTTC CASSTGGGEQYF 12 TRBJ2-7 . . TRBV6-5
TGCGCCAGCAGCTTGGCTTTGACAGGAATGAACACTGAAGCTTTCTTT CASSLALTGMNTEAFF 16 TRBJ1-1 . . TRBV5-1
TGTGCCAGCAGCTTATTCCTGGGGACTGAAGCTTTCTTT CASSLFLGTEAFF 13 TRBJ1-1 once . TRBV7-9
TGTGCCAGCAGCTCCCTGACTAGCACGTCTGAGCAGTTCTTC CASSSLTSTSEQFF 14 TRBJ2-1 . TRBD2 TRBV7-2
TGTGCCAGCAGGGGTAGCTCCAATGAGCAGTTCTTC CASRGSSNEQFF 12 TRBJ2-1 . . TRBV5-4
TGCAGCGTTGAAGATTGGGGGGGGGATGAGAACACTGAAGCTTTCTTT CSVEDWGGDENTEAFF 16 TRBJ1-1 once . TRBV29-1
TGTGCCAGCAGTCTTACCGGGACATTGAACACTGAAGCTTTCTTT CASSLTGTLNTEAFF 15 TRBJ1-1 . . TRBV28
TGTGCCAGCCATATTGGACTAGCTTCCTACAATGAGCAGTTCTTC CASHIGLASYNEQFF 15 TRBJ2-1 . TRBD2 TRBV5-5
TGTGCCAGCAGTGCCGGACAGGGGGGTAACTATGGCTACACCTTC CASSAGQGGNYGYTF 15 TRBJ1-2 . TRBD1 TRBV6-1
TGTGCCACCAGCAGACACCGGGACCGTCCCTCCGAGCAGTACTTC CATSRHRDRPSEQYF 15 TRBJ2-7 . . TRBV15
TGTGCCAGCAGCCCAGGGGGCCTGGAAGAAGCTTTCTTT CASSPGGLEEAFF 13 TRBJ1-1 . TRBD1 TRBV5-6
TGTGCCAGTACTACCGGGACAGGGCAAGAGACCCAGTACTTC CASTTGTGQETQYF 14 TRBJ2-5 . TRBD1 TRBV2
TGTGCCAGCAGCTTGGGGACTAGCCCCACCGGGGAGCTGTTTTTT CASSLGTSPTGELFF 15 TRBJ2-2 . TRBD2 TRBV5-6
TGTGCCAGCAGTTCACAGGGAAGGGAGACCCAGTACTTC CASSSQGRETQYF 13 TRBJ2-5 . . TRBV6-6
TGTGCCAGCAGCCAAGATCTAGCGGGAGGGCCTTTAGCATGGTCAACCGGGGAGCTGTTTTTT CASSQDLAGGPLAWSTGELFF 21 TRBJ2-2 once TRBD2 TRBV14
TGTGCCAGCAGCTTGTTAAATGTAGTCACTGAAGCTTTCTTT CASSLLNVVTEAFF 14 TRBJ1-1 . . TRBV5-6
TGCAGCGTTGAGGGGAGGACCCAAGAGACCCAGTACTTC CSVEGRTQETQYF 13 TRBJ2-5 . . TRBV29-1
TGTGCCTGGAGTGAGGGGTTAGCGGGCCCCTCGGTACATTTT CAWSEGLAGPSVHF 14 TRBJ2-3 . TRBD2 TRBV30